This record concerns one TCR beta chain sequence. The V end lost 2 bases, the J end lost 4 bases, and 11 bases lay between the germline ends. This CDR3 is built from 15 residues. Germline V gene lookup returns CDR1 SGHVS and CDR2 FQNEAQ. These data belong to a study of cytomegalovirus exposure and HLA in healthy donors. The repertoire was sequenced with immunoSEQ multiplex PCR; TCRdb's copy has only in-frame clones and lacks some. The data show 100,000 to 150,000 clones, approximately 95% seen once. The chain couples TRBV7-8 to TRBJ2-2, with D possibly being TRBD1 (6 bases). The sequence was collected from a man aged 18 to 29 in good health and CMV-seronegative. The sequenced material came from PBMCs. The CDR3 reads CASSLKGGITGELFF. The CDR3 DNA is TGTGCCAGCAGCTTAAAAGGGGGTATCACCGGGGAGCTGTTTTTT.